This TCR beta chain appears in the sequencing data of a study of cytomegalovirus exposure and HLA in healthy donors. The germline V gene encodes CDR1 SGDLS and CDR2 YYNGEE. This CDR3 contains 14 residues. V was shortened by 2 bases and J by 0 bases, with 5 bases between the two germline ends. The study ran its PCR with 60 Vbeta and 13 Jbeta primers. Profiled with immunoSEQ multiplex PCR; TCRdb holds only in-frame clones, not every one. Of 200,000 to 250,000 clones listed, approximately 84% were seen once; the top ten hold over 0.5%. This clone was detected a few times. The antigen is unknown. General observations from the study: Indistinguishable V segments, including TRBV6-2 and TRBV6-3, were excluded.

Sequenced material: PBMCs. This chain links TRBV9 with TRBJ1-4, with D unresolved. The origin of this receptor is a woman aged 40 to 50 in good health and CMV-seronegative. CDR3 nucleotides: TGTGCCAGCAGCGTTAGTGCAACTAATGAAAAACTGTTTTTT. Translating it yields CASSVSATNEKLFF.